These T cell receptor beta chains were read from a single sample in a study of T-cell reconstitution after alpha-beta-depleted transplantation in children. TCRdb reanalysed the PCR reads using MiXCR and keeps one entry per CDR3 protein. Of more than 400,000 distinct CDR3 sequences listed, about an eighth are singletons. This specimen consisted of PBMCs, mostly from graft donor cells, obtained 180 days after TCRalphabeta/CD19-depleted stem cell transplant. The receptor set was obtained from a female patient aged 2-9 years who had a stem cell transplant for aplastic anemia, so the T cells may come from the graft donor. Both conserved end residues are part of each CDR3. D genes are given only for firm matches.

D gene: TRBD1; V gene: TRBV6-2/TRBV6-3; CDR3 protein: CASSRDRKPFQETQYF
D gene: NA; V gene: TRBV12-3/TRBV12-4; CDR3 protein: CASSLSPYSSSDTQYF
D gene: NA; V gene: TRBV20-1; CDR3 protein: CSAGRTGMGQPQHF
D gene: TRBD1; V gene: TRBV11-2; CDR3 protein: CASSLKGTGGYSNQPQHF
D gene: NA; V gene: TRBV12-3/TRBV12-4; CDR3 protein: CASSPVGLYGYTF
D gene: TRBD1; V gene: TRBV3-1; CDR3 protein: CASSHLTGPGELFF
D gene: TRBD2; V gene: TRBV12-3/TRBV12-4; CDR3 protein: CAISGGVNEQFF
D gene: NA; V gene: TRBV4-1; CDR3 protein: CASSQDPPGNTEAFF
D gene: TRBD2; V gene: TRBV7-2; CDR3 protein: CASSGWDYRQFF
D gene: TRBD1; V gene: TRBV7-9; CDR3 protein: CASSSPGQGLYNEQFF
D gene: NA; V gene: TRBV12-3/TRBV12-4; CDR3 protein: CASTRVGDHWVNTEAFF
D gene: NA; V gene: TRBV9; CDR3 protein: CASSPGRSSNEQFF
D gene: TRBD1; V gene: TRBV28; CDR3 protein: CASSFGGQGLYEQYF
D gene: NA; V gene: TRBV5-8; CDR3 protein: CATTQGNRQPQHF
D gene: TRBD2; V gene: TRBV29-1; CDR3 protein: CSVVGASGSSYEQYF
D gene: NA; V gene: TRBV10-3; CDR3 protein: CAISFEQGHEQFF
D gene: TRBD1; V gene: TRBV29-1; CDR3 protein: CSARQGSADTQYF
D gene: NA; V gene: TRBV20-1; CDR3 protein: CSPKQGNEQFF
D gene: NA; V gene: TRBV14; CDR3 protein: CASSQVIRGSAYNEQFF
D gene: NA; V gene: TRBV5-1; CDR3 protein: CASSIRSGGSSYNEQFF
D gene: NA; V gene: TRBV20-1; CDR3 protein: CSAKPPSDGEQFF
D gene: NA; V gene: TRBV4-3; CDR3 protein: CASSQGVGGSGYEQFF
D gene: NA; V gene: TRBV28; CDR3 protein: CASSYGPGTISYNEKLFF
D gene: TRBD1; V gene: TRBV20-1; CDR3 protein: CSAVRDRGWSTIYF
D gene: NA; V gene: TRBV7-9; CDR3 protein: CASSFRQDASYEQYF
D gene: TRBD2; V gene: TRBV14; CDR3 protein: CASSQAEIRTSGRVYNEQFF
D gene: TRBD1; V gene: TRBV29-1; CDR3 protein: CSVEQGEYTGELFF
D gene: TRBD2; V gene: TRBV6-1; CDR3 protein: CASRGGQDGLADHEQYF
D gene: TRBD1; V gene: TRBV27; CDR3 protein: CASSLRDSQGNSPLHF
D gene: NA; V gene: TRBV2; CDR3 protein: CASTDEGETQYF
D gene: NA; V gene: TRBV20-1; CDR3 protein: CSARRSGYQTSAFF
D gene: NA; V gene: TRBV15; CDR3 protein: CATSRDPGVRGNTIYF
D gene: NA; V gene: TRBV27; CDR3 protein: CASSPGPTGTLKNGYTF
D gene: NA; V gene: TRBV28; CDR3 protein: CASGQGWIYAGELFF
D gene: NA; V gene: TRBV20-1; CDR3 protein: CSAGPGQVPRVYEQYF
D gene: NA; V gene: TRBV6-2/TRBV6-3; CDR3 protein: CASSLRSRAGELFF
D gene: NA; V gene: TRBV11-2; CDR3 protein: CASSFYIPWGATGELFF
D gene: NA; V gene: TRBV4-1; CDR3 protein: CASSQIAGHDYNEQFF
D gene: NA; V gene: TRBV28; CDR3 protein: CASSFELRRGITDTQYF
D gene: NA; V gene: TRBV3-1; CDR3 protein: CASSQGGAVNTEAFF
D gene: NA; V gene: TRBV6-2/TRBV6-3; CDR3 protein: CASRRHRPGRDITNGGELFF
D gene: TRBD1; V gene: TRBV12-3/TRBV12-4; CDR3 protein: CASSSATGGPYNEQFF
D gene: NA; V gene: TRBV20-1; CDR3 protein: CSARTVSSYEQYF
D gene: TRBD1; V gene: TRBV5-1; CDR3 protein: CASSRATGFTDTQYF
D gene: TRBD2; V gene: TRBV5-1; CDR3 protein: CASSIQGLAVINTGELFF
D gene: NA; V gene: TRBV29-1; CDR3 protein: CSGWGRDYEQYF
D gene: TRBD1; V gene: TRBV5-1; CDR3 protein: CASSLGTGGDDTEAFF
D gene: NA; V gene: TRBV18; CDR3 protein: CASSPLFWLNTEAFF
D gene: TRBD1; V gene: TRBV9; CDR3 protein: CASSEYDRGHEQFF
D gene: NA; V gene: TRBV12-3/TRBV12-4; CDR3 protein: CASSLGVAEAFF
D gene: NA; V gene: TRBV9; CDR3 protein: CTSSLNTDTQYF
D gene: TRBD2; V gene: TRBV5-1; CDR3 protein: CASSRLAGESNEQFF
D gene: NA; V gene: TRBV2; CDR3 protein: CASREDPPSTDTQYF